This TCR beta chain is drawn from a study of T cell responses to AZD1222 COVID-19 vaccine. General study results and limits: Spike-specific TCR breadth and depth both grew after two AZD1222 doses.

The CDR3 extends over 15 amino acids. Germline CDR1 and CDR2: MGHRA and YSYEKL. Trimming stripped 0 bases from V and 1 base from J, with 9 bases between. Profiling relied on immunoSEQ multiplex PCR, and the TCRdb table lists in-frame clones only, not all of them. The data show around 88,000 clones, with roughly nine tenths seen just once and approximately 7% held by the top ten. This clone was detected only once. Its target is not known. The chain uses TRBV4-1 and TRBJ1-1, with D unclear. The specimen was peripheral blood, collected on day 0 of AZD1222 vaccination. The clonotype originates from an adult in good health. CDR3 nucleotide sequence: TGCGCCAGCAGCCAAGATCAGGTAGCGAACACTGAAGCTTTCTTT. It encodes CASSQDQVANTEAFF.